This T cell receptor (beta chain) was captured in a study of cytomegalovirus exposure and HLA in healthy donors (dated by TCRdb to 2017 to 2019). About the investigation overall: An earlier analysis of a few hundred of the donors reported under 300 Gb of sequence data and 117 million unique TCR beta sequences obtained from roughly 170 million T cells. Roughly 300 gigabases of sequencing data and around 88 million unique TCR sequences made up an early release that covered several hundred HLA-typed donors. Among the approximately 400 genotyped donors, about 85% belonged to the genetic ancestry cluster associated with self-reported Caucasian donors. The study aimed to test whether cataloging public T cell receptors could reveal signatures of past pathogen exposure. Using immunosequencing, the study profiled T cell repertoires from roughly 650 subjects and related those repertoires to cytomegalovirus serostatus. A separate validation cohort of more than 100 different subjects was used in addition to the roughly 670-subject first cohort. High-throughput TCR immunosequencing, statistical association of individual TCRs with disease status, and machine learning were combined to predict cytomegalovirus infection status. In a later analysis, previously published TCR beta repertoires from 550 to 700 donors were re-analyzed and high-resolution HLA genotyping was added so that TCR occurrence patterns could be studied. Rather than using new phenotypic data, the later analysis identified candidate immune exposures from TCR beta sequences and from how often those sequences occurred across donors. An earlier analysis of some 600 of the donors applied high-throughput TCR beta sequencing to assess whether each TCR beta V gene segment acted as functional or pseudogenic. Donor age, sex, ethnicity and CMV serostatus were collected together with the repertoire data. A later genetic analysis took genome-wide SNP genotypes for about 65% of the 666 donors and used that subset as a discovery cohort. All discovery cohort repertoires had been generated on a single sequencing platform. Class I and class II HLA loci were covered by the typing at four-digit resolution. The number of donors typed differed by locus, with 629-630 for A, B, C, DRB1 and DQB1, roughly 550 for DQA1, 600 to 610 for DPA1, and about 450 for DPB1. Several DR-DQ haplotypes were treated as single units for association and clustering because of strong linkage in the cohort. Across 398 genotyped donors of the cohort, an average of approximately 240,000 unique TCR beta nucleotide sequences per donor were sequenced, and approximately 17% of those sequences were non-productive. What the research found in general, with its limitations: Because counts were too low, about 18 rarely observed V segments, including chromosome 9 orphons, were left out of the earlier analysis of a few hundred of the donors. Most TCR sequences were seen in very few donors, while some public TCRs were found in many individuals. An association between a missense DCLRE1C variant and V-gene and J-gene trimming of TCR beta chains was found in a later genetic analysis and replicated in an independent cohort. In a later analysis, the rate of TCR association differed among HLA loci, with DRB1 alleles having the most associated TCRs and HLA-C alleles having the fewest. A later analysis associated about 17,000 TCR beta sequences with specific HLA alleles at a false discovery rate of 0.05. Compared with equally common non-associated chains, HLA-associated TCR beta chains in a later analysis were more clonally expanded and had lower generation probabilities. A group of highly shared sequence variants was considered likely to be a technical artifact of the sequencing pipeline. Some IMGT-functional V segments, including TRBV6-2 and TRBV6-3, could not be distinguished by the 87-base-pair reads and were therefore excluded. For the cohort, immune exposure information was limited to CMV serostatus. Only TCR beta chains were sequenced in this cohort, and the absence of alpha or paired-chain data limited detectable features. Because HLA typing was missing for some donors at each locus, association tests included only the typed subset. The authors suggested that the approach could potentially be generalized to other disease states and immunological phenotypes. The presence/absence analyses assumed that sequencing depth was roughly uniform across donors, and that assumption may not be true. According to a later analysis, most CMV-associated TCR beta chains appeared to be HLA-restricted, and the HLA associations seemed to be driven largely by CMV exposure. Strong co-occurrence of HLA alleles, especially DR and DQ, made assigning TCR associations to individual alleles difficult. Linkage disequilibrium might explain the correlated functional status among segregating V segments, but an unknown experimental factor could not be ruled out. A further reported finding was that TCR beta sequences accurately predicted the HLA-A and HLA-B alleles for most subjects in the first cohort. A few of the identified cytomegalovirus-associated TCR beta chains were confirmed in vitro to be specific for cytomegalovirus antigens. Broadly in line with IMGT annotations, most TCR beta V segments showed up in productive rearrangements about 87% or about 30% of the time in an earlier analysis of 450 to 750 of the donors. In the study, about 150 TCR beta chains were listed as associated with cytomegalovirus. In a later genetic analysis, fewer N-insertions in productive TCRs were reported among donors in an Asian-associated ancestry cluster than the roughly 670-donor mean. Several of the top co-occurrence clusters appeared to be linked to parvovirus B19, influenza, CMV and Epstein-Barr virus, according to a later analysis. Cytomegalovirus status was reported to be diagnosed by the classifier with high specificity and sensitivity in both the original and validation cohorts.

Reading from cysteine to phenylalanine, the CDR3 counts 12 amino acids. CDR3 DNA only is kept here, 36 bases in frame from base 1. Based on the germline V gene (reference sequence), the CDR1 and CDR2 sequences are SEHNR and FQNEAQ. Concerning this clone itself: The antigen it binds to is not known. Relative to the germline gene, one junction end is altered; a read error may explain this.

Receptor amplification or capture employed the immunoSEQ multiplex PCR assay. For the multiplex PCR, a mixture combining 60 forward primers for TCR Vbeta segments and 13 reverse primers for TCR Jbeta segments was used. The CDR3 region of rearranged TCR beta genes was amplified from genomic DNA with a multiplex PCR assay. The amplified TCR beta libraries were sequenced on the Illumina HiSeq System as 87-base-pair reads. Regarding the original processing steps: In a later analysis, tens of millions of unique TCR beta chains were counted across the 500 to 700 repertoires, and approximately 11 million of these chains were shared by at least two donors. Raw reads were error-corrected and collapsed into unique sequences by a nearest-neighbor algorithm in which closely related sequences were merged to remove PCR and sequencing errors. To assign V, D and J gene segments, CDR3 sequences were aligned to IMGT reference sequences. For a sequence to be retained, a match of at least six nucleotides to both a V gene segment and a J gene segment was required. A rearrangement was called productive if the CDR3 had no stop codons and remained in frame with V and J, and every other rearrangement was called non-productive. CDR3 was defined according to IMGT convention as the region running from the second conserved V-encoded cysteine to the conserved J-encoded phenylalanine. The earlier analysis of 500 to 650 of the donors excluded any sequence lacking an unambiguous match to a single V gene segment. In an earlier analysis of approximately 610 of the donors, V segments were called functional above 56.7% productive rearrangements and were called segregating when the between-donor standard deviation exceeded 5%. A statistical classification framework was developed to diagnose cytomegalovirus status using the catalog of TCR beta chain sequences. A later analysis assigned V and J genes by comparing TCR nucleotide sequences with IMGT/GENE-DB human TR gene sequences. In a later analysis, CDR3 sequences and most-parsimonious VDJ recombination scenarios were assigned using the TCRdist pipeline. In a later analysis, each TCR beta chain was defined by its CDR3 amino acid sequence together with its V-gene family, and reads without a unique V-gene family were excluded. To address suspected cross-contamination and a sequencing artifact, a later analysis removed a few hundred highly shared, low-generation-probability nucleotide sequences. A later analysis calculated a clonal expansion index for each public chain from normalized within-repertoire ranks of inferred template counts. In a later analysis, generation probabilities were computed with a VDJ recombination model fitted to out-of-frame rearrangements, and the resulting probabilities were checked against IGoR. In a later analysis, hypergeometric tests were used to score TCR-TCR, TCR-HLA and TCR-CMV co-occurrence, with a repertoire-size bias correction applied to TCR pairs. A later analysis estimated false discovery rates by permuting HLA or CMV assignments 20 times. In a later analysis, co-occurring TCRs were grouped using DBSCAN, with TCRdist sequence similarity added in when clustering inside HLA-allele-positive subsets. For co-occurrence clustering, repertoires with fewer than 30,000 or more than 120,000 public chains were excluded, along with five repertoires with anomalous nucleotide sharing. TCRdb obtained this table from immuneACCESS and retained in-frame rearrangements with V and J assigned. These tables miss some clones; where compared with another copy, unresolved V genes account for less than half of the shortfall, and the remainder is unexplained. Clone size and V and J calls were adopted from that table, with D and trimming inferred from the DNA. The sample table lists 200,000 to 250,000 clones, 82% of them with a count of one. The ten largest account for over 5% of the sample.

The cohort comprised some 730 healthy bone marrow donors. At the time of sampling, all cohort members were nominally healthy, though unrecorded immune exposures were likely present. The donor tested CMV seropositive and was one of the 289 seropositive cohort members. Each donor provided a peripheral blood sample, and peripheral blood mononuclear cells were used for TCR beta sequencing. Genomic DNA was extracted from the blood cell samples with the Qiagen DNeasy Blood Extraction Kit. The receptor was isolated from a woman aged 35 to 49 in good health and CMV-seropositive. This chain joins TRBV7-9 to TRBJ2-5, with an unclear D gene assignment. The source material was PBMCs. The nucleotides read TGTTCCAGCAGCTCCATGAGGGAGACCCAGTACTTC. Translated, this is CSSSSMRETQYF.